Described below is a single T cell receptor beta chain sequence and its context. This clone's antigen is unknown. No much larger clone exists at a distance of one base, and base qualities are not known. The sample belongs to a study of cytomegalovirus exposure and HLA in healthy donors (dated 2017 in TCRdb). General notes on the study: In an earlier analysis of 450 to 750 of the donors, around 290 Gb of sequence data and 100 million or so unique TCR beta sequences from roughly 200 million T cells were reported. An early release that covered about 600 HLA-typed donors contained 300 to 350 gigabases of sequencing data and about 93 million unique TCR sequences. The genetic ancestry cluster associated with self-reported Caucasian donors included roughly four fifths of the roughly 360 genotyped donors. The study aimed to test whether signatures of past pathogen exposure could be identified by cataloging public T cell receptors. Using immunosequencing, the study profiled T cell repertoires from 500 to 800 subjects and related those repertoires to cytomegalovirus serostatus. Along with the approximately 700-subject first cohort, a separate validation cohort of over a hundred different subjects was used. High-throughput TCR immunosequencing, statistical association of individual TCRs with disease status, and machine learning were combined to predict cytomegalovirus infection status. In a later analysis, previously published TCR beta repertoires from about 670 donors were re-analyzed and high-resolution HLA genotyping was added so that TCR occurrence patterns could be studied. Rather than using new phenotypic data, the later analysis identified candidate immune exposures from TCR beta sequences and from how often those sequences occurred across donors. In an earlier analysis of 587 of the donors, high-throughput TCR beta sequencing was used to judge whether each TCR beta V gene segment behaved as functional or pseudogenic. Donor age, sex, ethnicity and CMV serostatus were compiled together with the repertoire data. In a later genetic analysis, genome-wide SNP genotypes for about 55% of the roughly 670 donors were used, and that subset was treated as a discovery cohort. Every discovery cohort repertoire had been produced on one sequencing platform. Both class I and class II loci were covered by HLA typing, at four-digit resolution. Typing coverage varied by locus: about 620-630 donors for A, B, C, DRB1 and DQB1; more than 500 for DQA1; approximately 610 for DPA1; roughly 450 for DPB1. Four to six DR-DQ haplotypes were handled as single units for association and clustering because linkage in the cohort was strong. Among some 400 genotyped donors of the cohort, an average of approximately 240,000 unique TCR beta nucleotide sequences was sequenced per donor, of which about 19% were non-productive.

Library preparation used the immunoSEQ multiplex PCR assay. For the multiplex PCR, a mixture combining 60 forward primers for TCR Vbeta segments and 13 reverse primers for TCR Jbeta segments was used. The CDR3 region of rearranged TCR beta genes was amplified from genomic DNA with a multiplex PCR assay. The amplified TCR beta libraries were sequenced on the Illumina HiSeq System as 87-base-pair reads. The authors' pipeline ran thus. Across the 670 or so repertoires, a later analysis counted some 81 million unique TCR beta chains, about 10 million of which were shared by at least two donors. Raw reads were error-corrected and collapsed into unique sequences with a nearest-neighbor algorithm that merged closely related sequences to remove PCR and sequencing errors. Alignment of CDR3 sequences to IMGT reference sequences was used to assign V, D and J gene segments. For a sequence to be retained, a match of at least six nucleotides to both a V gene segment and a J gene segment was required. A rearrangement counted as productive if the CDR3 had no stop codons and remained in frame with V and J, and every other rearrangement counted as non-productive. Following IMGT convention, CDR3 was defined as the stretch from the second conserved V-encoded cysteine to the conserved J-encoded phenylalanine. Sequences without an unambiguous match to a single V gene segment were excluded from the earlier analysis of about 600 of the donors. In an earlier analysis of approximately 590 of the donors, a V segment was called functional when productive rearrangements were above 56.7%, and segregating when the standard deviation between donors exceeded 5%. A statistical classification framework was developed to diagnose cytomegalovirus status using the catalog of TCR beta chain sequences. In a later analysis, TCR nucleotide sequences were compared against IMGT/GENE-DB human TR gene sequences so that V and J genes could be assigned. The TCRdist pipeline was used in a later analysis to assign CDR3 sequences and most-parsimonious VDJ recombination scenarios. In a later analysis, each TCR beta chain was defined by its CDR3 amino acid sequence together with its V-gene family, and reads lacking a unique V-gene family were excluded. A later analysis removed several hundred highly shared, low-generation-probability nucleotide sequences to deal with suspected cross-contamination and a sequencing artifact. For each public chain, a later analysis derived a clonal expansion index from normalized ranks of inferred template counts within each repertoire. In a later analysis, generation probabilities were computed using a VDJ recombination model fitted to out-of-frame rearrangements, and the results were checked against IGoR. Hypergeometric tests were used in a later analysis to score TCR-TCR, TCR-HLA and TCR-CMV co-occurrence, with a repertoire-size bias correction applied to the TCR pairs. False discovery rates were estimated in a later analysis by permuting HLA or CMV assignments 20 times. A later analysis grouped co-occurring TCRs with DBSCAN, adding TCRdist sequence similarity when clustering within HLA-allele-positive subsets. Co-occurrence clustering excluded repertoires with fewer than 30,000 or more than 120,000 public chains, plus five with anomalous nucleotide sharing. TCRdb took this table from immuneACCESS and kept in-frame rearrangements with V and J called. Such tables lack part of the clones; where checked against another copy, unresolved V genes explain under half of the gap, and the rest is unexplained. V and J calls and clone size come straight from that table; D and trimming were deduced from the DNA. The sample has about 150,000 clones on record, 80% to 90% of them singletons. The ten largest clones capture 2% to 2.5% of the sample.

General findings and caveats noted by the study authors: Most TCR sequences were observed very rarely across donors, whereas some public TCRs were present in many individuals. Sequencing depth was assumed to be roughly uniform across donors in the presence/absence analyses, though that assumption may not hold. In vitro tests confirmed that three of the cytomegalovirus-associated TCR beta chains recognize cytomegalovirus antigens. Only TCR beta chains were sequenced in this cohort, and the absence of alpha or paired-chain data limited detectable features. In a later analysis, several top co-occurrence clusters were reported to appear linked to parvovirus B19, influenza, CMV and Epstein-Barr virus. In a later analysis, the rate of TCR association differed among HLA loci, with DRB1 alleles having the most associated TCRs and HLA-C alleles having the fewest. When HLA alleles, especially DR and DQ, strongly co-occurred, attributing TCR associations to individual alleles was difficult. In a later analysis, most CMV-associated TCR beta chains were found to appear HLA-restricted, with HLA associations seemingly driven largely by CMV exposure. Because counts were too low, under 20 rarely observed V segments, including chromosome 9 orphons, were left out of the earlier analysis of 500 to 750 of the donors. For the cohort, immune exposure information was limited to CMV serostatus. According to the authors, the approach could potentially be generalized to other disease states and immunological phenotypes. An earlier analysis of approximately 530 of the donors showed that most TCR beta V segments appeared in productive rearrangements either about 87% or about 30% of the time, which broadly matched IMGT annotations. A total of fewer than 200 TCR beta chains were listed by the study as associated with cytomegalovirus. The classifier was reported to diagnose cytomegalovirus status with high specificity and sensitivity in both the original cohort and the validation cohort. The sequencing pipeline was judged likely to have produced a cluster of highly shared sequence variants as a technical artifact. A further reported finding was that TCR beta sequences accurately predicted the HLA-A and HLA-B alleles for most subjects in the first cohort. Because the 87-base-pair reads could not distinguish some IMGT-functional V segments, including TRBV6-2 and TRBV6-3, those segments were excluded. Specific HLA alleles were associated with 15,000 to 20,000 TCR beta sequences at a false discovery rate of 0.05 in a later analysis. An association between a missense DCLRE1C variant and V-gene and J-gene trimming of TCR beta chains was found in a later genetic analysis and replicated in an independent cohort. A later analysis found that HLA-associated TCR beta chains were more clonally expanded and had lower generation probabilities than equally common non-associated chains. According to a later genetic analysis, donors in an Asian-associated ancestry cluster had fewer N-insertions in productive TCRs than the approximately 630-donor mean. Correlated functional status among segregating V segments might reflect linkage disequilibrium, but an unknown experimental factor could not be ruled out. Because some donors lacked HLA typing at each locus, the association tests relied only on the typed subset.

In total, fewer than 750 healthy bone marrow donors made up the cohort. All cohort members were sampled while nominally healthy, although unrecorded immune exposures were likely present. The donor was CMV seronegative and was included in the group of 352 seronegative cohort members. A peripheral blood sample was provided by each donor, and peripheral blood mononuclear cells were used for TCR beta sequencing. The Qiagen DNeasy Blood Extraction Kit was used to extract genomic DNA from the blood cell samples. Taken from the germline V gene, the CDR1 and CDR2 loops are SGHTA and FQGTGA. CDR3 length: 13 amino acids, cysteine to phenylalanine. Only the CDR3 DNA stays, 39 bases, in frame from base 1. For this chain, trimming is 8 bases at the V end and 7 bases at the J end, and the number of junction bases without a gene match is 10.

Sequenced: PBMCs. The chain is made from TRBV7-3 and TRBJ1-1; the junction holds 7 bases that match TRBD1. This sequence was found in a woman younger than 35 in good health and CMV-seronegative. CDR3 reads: CASCRYRDSEAFF. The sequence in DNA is TGTGCCAGCTGCCGTTACCGGGACAGTGAAGCTTTCTTT.